Listed here is a single TCR beta chain. Assay used: immunoSEQ multiplex PCR; TCRdb lists only in-frame clones, some missing. This table has under 200,000 clones, 60% to 85% appearing once. These data belong to a study of blood T cell repertoires in COVID-19. Sequenced input: peripheral blood. The sequence was collected from a man between 60 and 75 years old with active or convalescent COVID-19.

The CDR3 is CSIMEGRMNTEAFF. In DNA form, the CDR3 reads TGCAGCATAATGGAGGGACGGATGAACACTGAAGCTTTCTTT. The genes are TRBV29-1 and TRBJ1-1; D perhaps matches TRBD1 (5 bases). Germline lookup yields CDR1 SQVTM and CDR2 ANQGSEA. V lost 8 bases and J lost 0, with 16 bases in between. The CDR3 has 14 amino acids.